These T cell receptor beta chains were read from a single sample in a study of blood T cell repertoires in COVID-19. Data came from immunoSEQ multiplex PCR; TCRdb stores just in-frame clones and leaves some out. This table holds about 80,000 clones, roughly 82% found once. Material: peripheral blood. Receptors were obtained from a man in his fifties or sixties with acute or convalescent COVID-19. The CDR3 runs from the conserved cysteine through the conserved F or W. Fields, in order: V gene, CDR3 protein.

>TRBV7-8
CASSSGPGHYNSPLHF
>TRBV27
CASSLALVSTDTQYF
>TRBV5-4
CASSSLVAEAFF
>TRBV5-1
CASRGSGIEQFF
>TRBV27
CASSWDSNQETQYF
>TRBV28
CASNPSSSNGYTF
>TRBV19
CASSIGDSNEKLFF
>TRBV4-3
CASSRSLATSGGLDEQYF
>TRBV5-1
CASSPNTGTTNTGELFF
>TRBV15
CATSSSAQQGDNQPQHF
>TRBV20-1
CSASGAGTRSYEQYF
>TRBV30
CAWGLLNTEAFF